These 30 T cell receptor beta chains came from one sample sequenced in a study of shared clonotypes between healthy human individuals. Profiled with immunoSEQ multiplex PCR; TCRdb holds only in-frame clones, not every one. Seen here are fewer than 2.5 million clones, more than 85% observed once, and the top ten hold 0.36%. The sequenced sample was naive CD4+ T cells from PBMCs. Documented subset: CD45RA+ positively selected. The receptors were sampled from a man in his late teens or twenties in good health. Some clones in this sample may be carry-over from other donors' samples.

The chain recombines TRBV5-1 with TRBJ2-7; tentatively, D is TRBD1 or TRBD2 (5 bases each). V was cut by 3 bases and J by 7 bases, with 26 bases left in between. Per the germline V gene, CDR1 is SGHRS and CDR2 is YFSETQ. The CDR3 runs 17 residues. This CDR3 reads CASSSGATTPLLGEQYF. The CDR3 DNA follows: TGCGCCAGCAGCTCCGGGGCCACAACCCCACTACTGGGAGAGCAGTACTTC.

The chain uses TRBV5-1 and TRBJ2-1; 8 positions agree with TRBD2. The CDR3 spans 17 residues. Trimming took 1 base from V and 0 from J; bases not matched to a gene: 6. Germline loops: CDR1 SGHRS, CDR2 YFSETQ. The CDR3 coding sequence is TGCGCCAGCAGCTTGCATCTACTAGCGGACTCCTACAATGAGCAGTTCTTC. It translates to CASSLHLLADSYNEQFF.

The genes are TRBV6-1 and TRBJ1-6; D gene ambiguous. The germline V gene encodes CDR1 MNHNS and CDR2 SASEGT. V was clipped by 2 bases and J by 5 bases, with 16 bases between them. This CDR3 contains 17 residues. CDR3 nucleotides: TGTGCCAGCAGTGAACTCGGACTCCCCGGGAATAATTCACCCCTCCACTTT. It yields the protein CASSELGLPGNNSPLHF.

V usage is TRBV28 and J usage is TRBJ1-2; unclear D gene. The CDR3 loop spans 12 amino acids. Germline CDR1 is MDHEN and CDR2 is SYDVKM. V was clipped by 4 bases and J by 8 bases, with 11 bases between them. The CDR3 DNA sequence: TGTGCCAGCAGTTCACGGTCCCGGGGCTACACCTTC. Its protein is CASSSRSRGYTF.

The gene calls are TRBV19 and TRBJ2-7, with D unresolved. This CDR3 comprises 13 residues. Germline-derived CDR1 and CDR2 are LNHDA and SQIVND (reference sequence). The V end was cut by 5 bases, the J end by 2 bases, with 10 bases between. The CDR3 spells CASSPGSTYEQYF. DNA of the CDR3: TGTGCCAGTAGTCCCGGGTCTACCTACGAGCAGTACTTC. The full variable domain, rest sourced from reference TRBV19 and TRBJ2-7, is DGGITQSPKYLFRKEGQNVTLSCEQNLNHDAMYWYRQDPGQGLRLIYYSQIVNDFQKGDIAEGYSVSREKKESFPLTVTSAQKNPTAFYLCASSPGSTYEQYFGPGTRLTVT.

V usage is TRBV28 and J usage is TRBJ2-3, with TRBD1 identical over 8 bases. V lost 4 bases and J lost 3; bases outside the gene matches: 3. The CDR3 is 14 residues long. The germline V gene encodes CDR1 MDHEN and CDR2 SYDVKM. The CDR3 DNA reads TGTGCCAGCAGTTCCAGGACAGGGACAGATACGCAGTATTTT. This codes for CASSSRTGTDTQYF.

This clone has more than one count but fewer than ten. The chain carries TRBV2 and TRBJ1-1; weak D call: TRBD1 (5 bases). V was clipped by 4 bases and J by 4 bases, with 19 bases between them. Germline CDR1 is SNHLY and CDR2 is FYNNEI. The CDR3 covers 16 residues. The CDR3 sequence is CASSVEAGRLGTEAFF. The DNA for the CDR3 is TGTGCCAGCAGTGTTGAGGCAGGGAGGTTAGGCACTGAAGCTTTCTTT.

The gene calls are TRBV5-1 and TRBJ2-7; 8 nucleotides align to TRBD1. This CDR3 comprises 15 residues. Germline CDR1 is SGHRS and CDR2 is YFSETQ. The V gene end was trimmed by 2 bases and the J gene end by 5 bases; junction bases not matched to a gene: 9. CDR3: CASSFAGQGPNEQYF. The CDR3 nucleotides read TGCGCCAGCAGCTTCGCAGGACAGGGTCCCAACGAGCAGTACTTC.

The chain links TRBV4-1 to TRBJ2-2; D possibly matches TRBD1 or TRBD2 (5 bases each). CDR3 length: 17 residues. The V end lost 0 bases, the J end lost 0 bases, and 11 bases lay between the germline ends. Germline V lookup: CDR1 MGHRA, CDR2 YSYEKL. The CDR3 reads CASSQEPGPANTGELFF. CDR3 coding DNA: TGCGCCAGCAGCCAAGAGCCGGGACCCGCGAACACCGGGGAGCTGTTTTTT.

V gene TRBV5-1 combines with J gene TRBJ2-1; 7 positions agree with TRBD2. Germline-derived CDR1 and CDR2 are SGHRS and YFSETQ. V shed 7 bases, J shed 4 bases, and the junction held 14 bases outside the gene matches. The CDR3 totals 16 residues. The CDR3 nucleotides read TGCGCCAGCCGGCGCGGGGAGGGAGGGTTATACAATGAGCAGTTCTTC. As protein: CASRRGEGGLYNEQFF.

The chain joins TRBV19 to TRBJ1-4, with 7 bases aligning to TRBD1. Per germline, CDR1 LNHDA and CDR2 SQIVND (reference sequence). After removal of 6 bases from V and 8 bases from J, the junction contained 3 bases not matched to a gene. The CDR3 is 12 residues long. CDR3 loop: CASRKGAEKLFF. Here the CDR3 DNA reads TGTGCCAGTAGAAAGGGGGCGGAAAAACTGTTTTTT.

V usage is TRBV6-6 and J usage is TRBJ2-3, with 8 bases aligning to TRBD2. V shed 5 bases, J shed 6 bases, and the junction held 10 bases outside the gene matches. The length of the CDR3 is 15 residues. Germline assignment: CDR1 MNHNY and CDR2 SVGAGI (reference sequence). This CDR3 is CASSPRGGTGDTQYF. Here the CDR3 DNA reads TGTGCCAGCAGTCCCCGGGGGGGTACGGGTGATACGCAGTATTTT.

As to this clone: Other nucleotide sequences in the sample specify the same CDR3. The chain couples TRBV7-2 to TRBJ1-2; the D is unclear. Looked up from germline, CDR1 is SGHTA and CDR2 is FQGNSA. This CDR3 region has 14 residues. V was clipped by 1 base and J by 0 bases, with 6 bases between them. CDR3 in DNA: TGTGCCAGCAGCTTAGGGGGAGCTAACTATGGCTACACCTTC. This encodes CASSLGGANYGYTF.

This clone was seen only a few times. The chain is built from TRBV10-3 and TRBJ1-4; TRBD1 matches at 8 bases. Losses at the gene ends were 4 bases for V and 7 bases for J; bases not matched to a gene: 11. CDR3 size: 16 residues. Germline lookup yields CDR1 ENHRY and CDR2 SYGVKD. As DNA, the CDR3 is TGTGCCATCAGTGGTTTCATCGGACAGGGCGGTGAAAAACTGTTTTTT. Amino acids: CAISGFIGQGGEKLFF.

This chain joins TRBV7-9 and TRBJ2-7; TRBD2 agrees at 7 bases. The V gene end was trimmed by 2 bases and the J gene end by 0 bases; junction bases not matched to a gene: 7. The germline gives CDR1 SEHNR, CDR2 FQNEAQ (reference sequence). The length of the CDR3 is 16 residues. Written as DNA, the CDR3 is TGTGCCAGCAGCTTAAGCTGGACTAGGAGCTCCTACGAGCAGTACTTC. It yields the protein CASSLSWTRSSYEQYF.

The chain joins TRBV21-1 to TRBJ1-1. TRBV21-1 is described as a pseudogene. This CDR3 contains 12 residues. CDR3 nucleotide sequence: TGTGCCAGCAGCCCTGGGGGCACTGAAGCTTTCTTT. As protein: CASSPGGTEAFF.

The chain has TRBV9 and TRBJ2-3, with no clear D. The V gene's germline CDR1 is SGDLS and CDR2 YYNGEE. This CDR3 comprises 13 residues. Deletions cut 4 bases from V and 0 bases from J, with 6 bases between. The CDR3 region is CASSLTSTDTQYF. CDR3 DNA sequence: TGTGCCAGCAGCTTGACTAGCACAGATACGCAGTATTTT.

The chain joins TRBV19 to TRBJ1-5; possible D gene TRBD1, 6 bases. Germline values: CDR1 LNHDA, CDR2 SQIVND (reference sequence). Trimming removed 6 bases at V and 2 bases at J, with 8 bases between. The CDR3 runs to 13 residues. CDR3 sequence (DNA): TGTGCCAGTAGAGGGGGAGGCAATCAGCCCCAGCATTTT. Its translation: CASRGGGNQPQHF.

The V gene is TRBV30, the J gene TRBJ2-7, with TRBD1 as a possible D gene (6 bases). CDR3 size: 13 residues. Per the germline V gene, CDR1 is GTSNPN and CDR2 is SVGIG (reference sequence). Trimming left V 2 bases short and J 5 bases short, with 13 bases between. Here the CDR3 DNA reads TGTGCCTGGAGTAACAGGGACAACCACGAGCAGTACTTC. It yields the protein CAWSNRDNHEQYF.

The V and J genes are TRBV29-1 and TRBJ2-5, with TRBD2 identical over 9 bases. V shed 6 bases, J shed 5 bases, and the junction held 7 bases outside the gene matches. CDR1 and CDR2 (germline): SQVTM, ANQGSEA. This CDR3 has 13 amino acids. CDR3 DNA: TGCAGCGTCCATAGCGGGAGAGACGAGACCCAGTACTTC. Amino acids: CSVHSGRDETQYF.

This sequence joins TRBV27 and TRBJ2-7; perhaps D is TRBD1 or TRBD2 (6 bases each). Germline loops: CDR1 MNHEY, CDR2 SMNVEV (reference sequence). The CDR3 length is 13 residues. Trimming removed 6 bases from V and 9 bases from J, with 18 bases in between. CDR3 DNA sequence: TGTGCCAGCAGCCCTGTCGGAGGGGGACGGCAGTACTTC. Encoded protein: CASSPVGGGRQYF.

The chain recombines TRBV9 with TRBJ1-2; D gene unclear. Germline-derived CDR1 and CDR2 are SGDLS and YYNGEE. The CDR3 extends over 14 amino acids. Trimming cost V 7 bases and J 0 bases, with 13 bases left between them. CDR3 DNA sequence: TGTGCCAGCGCCGGCAGGTGGGCTAACTATGGCTACACCTTC. Encoded protein: CASAGRWANYGYTF.

V and J are TRBV6-1 and TRBJ2-3; 7 bases are a match to TRBD1. Germline V gene lookup returns CDR1 MNHNS and CDR2 SASEGT. The CDR3 has 16 residues. J lost 2 bases, V lost 4 bases, and 9 bases had no gene match. The CDR3 sequence is CASSAIQGIITDTQYF. In DNA form, the CDR3 reads TGTGCCAGCAGTGCTATACAGGGGATTATCACAGATACGCAGTATTTT.

The chain joins TRBV7-2 to TRBJ1-4; 7 bases agree with TRBD1. CDR3 length: 15 amino acids. The germline CDR1 and CDR2 sequences are SGHTA and FQGNSA. V lost 5 bases and J lost 3; bases outside the gene matches: 6. The CDR3 loop is CASSGYRGPNEKLFF. In DNA form, the CDR3 reads TGTGCCAGCAGCGGTTACAGGGGACCTAATGAAAAACTGTTTTTT.

This chain joins TRBV7-2 and TRBJ1-5, with D perhaps matching TRBD1 (6 bases). Trimming removed 5 bases at V and 6 bases at J, with 17 bases between. The CDR3 is 15 residues long. The V gene's germline CDR1 is SGHTA and CDR2 FQGNSA. The CDR3 region is CASSADARGGQPQHF. CDR3 DNA sequence: TGTGCCAGCAGCGCCGACGCCAGGGGTGGTCAGCCCCAGCATTTT. Full variable domain (rest looked up from reference TRBV7-2 and TRBJ1-5): GAGVSQSPSNKVTEKGKDVELRCDPISGHTALYWYRQSLGQGLEFLIYFQGNSAPDKSGLPSDRFSAERTGGSVSTLTIQRTQQEDSAVYLCASSADARGGQPQHFGDGTRLSIL.

The chain joins TRBV6-5 to TRBJ1-2, with D unresolved. CDR3 length equals 13 residues. V shed 2 bases and J shed 13 bases, with 17 bases lying between them. CDR1 is MNHEY, CDR2 SVGAGI, per germline. CDR3: CASSYRLLLPTTF. Here the CDR3 DNA reads TGTGCCAGCAGTTACAGGCTACTCCTTCCGACCACCTTC.

The V and J genes are TRBV6-1 and TRBJ1-5, with D possibly being TRBD1 (5 bases). This CDR3 is 15 amino acids long. In germline, CDR1 is MNHNS, CDR2 SASEGT. Trimming removed 7 bases at V and 6 bases at J, with 19 bases between. For the CDR3, the DNA is TGTGCCAGCAATGATCGTCCGCAGGGTGGTCAGCCCCAGCATTTT. This gives the protein CASNDRPQGGQPQHF.

As for this clone: This sample also contains other DNA sequences that code for the same CDR3. V usage is TRBV5-1 and J usage is TRBJ1-1; TRBD1 might be the D (5 bases). This CDR3 comprises 14 residues. Trimming took 0 bases from V and 6 from J, leaving 12 bases between them. The germline gives CDR1 SGHRS, CDR2 YFSETQ. The CDR3 DNA sequence: TGCGCCAGCAGCTTGGTTGGGGGAGCGGCTGAAGCTTTCTTT. Translated: CASSLVGGAAEAFF.

The chain joins TRBV28 to TRBJ1-5; D perhaps matches TRBD1 (5 bases). Trimming pared 6 bases from V and 5 bases from J, leaving 17 bases between. Germline CDR1 MDHEN, CDR2 SYDVKM. The CDR3 runs 15 residues. DNA for the CDR3: TGTGCCAGCAGAAAAACACATGAGGGGTATCAGCCCCAGCATTTT. As protein: CASRKTHEGYQPQHF.

This chain links TRBV29-1 with TRBJ2-2; D ambiguous. V was shortened by 5 bases and J by 1 base, with 5 bases between the two germline ends. Germline V gives CDR1 SQVTM, CDR2 ANQGSEA. The CDR3 is 12 residues long. Here the CDR3 DNA reads TGCAGCGTTCTGCTGAACACCGGGGAGCTGTTTTTT. It translates to CSVLLNTGELFF.